The rows below give T cell receptor beta chains drawn from one sample of a study of T cells in Graves' hyperthyroidism and ophthalmopathy. Using its own MiXCR run on the multiplex PCR reads, TCRdb lists one record per CDR3 protein. This table holds hundreds of thousands of distinct CDR3 sequences, about 45% found once. Sequenced material: peripheral blood or thyroid tissue (not recorded which). The receptors derive from an adult man with Graves' disease, either hyperthyroidism or ophthalmopathy (not recorded which). CDR3s include the opening cysteine and the closing phenylalanine or tryptophan. D genes are given only for firm matches. Size tells how often a clone was seen (once, few, many) or the class of an expanded clone, and some rows leave it out.

J: TRBJ2-2; size: few; V: TRBV7-9; D: TRBD1; CDR3: CASTPRGTGPLTGELFF; DNA: TGTGCCAGCACCCCCCGCGGGACAGGGCCTCTCACCGGGGAGCTGTTTTTT
J: TRBJ2-7; size: NA; V: TRBV7-9; D: NA; CDR3: CASQGVSGAYEQYF; DNA: TGTGCCAGCCAAGGGGTATCCGGAGCCTACGAGCAGTACTTC
J: TRBJ2-7; size: many; V: TRBV7-2; D: NA; CDR3: CASSQGHIAYEQYF; DNA: TGTGCCAGCAGCCAAGGGCACATCGCCTACGAGCAGTACTTC
J: TRBJ1-6; size: NA; V: TRBV10-3; D: TRBD1; CDR3: CAISESDRANSPLHF; DNA: TGTGCCATCAGTGAGTCGGACAGGGCAAATTCACCCCTCCACTTT
J: TRBJ1-4; size: many; V: TRBV2; D: NA; CDR3: CASSESGAFEKLFF; DNA: TGTGCCAGCAGTGAATCCGGCGCATTCGAAAAACTGTTTTTT
J: TRBJ1-6; size: NA; V: TRBV25-1; D: NA; CDR3: CAWKDTYNSPLHF; DNA: TGTGCCTGGAAGGACACTTATAATTCACCCCTCCACTTT
J: TRBJ1-2; size: NA; V: TRBV9; D: TRBD1; CDR3: CASSVDGTGVRPNYGYTF; DNA: TGTGCCAGCAGCGTAGATGGGACAGGGGTCCGACCTAACTATGGCTACACCTTC
J: TRBJ2-7; size: many; V: TRBV15; D: NA; CDR3: CATSRDRARASYEQYF; DNA: TGTGCCACCAGCAGAGATCGAGCGAGAGCTTCCTACGAGCAGTACTTC
J: TRBJ2-7; size: NA; V: TRBV19; D: TRBD1; CDR3: CASSIGRDRAHEQYF; DNA: TGTGCCAGTAGTATAGGGAGGGACAGGGCCCACGAGCAGTACTTC
J: TRBJ2-7; size: many; V: TRBV29-1; D: NA; CDR3: CSVASPYEQYF; DNA: TGCAGCGTTGCGTCGCCCTACGAGCAGTACTTC